The clone carrying this T cell receptor (beta chain) was seen many times. Distinct nucleotide sequences in the sample also encode this CDR3. This CDR3 is 15 amino acids long. The V gene's germline CDR1 is SGHVS and CDR2 FNYEAQ. The V segment lost 1 base and the J segment 4 bases; nucleotides outside the gene matches: 2. Repertoires were generated with immunoSEQ multiplex PCR, while TCRdb's copy carries only in-frame clones and drops some. Among around 300,000 clones listed, roughly 87% were seen once. The data stem from a study of shared clonotypes between healthy human individuals. Study details: The plates for each donor numbered three CD4 naive, three CD4 memory, two CD8 naive and one CD8 memory.

The chain combines TRBV7-6 with TRBJ2-1; 9 positions agree with TRBD1. The receptor was derived from a young man in good health. The sample was memory CD8+ T cells sorted from blood. Subset given: CD45RO+ cells pooled with CCR7-negative TemRA cells. The CDR3 spells CASSLDRGPYNEQFF. The DNA of the CDR3 is TGTGCCAGCAGCTTAGACAGGGGGCCATACAATGAGCAGTTCTTC.